Below, 15 T cell receptor beta chains from the same sample are listed, as sequenced in a study of CD8 T cells in Susac syndrome. When the RNA was reverse transcribed, random hexamers were used with an input of roughly 0.45 to 1 ug. TCRdb analysed the immunoSEQ multiplex PCR reads with MiXCR anew, one entry per CDR3 protein. Found here are about 69,000 distinct CDR3 sequences, over 90% of them singletons; the top ten hold 0.24%. What was sequenced was CD8+ T cells from PBMCs. Receptor source: a human donor in good health.

The chain links TRBV29-1 to TRBJ2-1; D might be TRBD2 (6 bases). CDR1 SQVTM and CDR2 ANQGSEA come from the germline V gene. There are 14 residues in the CDR3. Trimming removed 7 bases at V and 8 bases at J, with 21 bases between. CDR3 nucleotide sequence: TGCAGCGCCCTAGAGGCGGGGTGGAGCGATGAGCAGTTCTTC. Translation gives CSALEAGWSDEQFF.

The V call is TRBV5-1, the J call TRBJ2-6, with D perhaps TRBD2 (6 bases). Per the germline V gene, CDR1 is SGHRS and CDR2 is YFSETQ. V lost 3 bases, J lost 4 bases, and 17 bases lay in between. The CDR3 consists of 17 residues. The CDR3 is CASSSTGSLFGANVLTF. The CDR3 nucleotides read TGCGCCAGCAGCTCTACCGGGAGCCTCTTCGGGGCCAACGTCCTGACTTTC.

This chain joins TRBV15 and TRBJ1-1; D is ambiguous. The CDR3 is made up of 13 amino acids. Germline V lookup: CDR1 LNHNV, CDR2 YYDKDF (reference sequence). V was shortened by 5 bases and J by 0 bases, with 7 bases between the two germline ends. As DNA, the CDR3 is TGTGCCACCAGCCCGGGGATGAACACTGAAGCTTTCTTT. This codes for CATSPGMNTEAFF. Filled out from reference TRBV15 and TRBJ1-1, the complete variable domain reads DAMVIQNPRYQVTQFGKPVTLSCSQTLNHNVMYWYQQKSSQAPKLLFHYYDKDFNNEADTPDNFQSRRPNTSFCFLDIRSPGLGDTAMYLCATSPGMNTEAFFGQGTRLTVV.

V and J are TRBV9 and TRBJ2-4; 7 nucleotides line up with TRBD2. CDR1 and CDR2 (germline): SGDLS, YYNGEE. The CDR3 is 13 residues long. The J segment lost 9 bases and the V segment lost 4 bases, leaving 7 bases of the junction unmatched. The chain's CDR3 is CASSPQRGGIQYF. As DNA, the CDR3 is TGTGCCAGCAGCCCCCAGCGGGGAGGCATTCAGTACTTC.

The chain links TRBV5-1 to TRBJ2-2, with D possibly called TRBD1 or TRBD2 (5 bases each). Between the trimmed V and J ends, which lost 0 bases and 5 bases, there was a span of 14 bases. The CDR3 is 16 amino acids. Germline CDR1 and CDR2: SGHRS and YFSETQ. The DNA for the CDR3 is TGCGCCAGCAGCTTGGAAGGGGAATGGAGGACCGGGGAGCTGTTTTTT. This codes for CASSLEGEWRTGELFF.

This chain uses TRBV25-1 with TRBJ2-6; the D gene is possibly TRBD2 (6 bases). V lost 3 bases and J 1 base, leaving 13 bases between the germline ends. The length of the CDR3 is 17 residues. Germline V gene lookup returns CDR1 MGHDK and CDR2 SYGVNS. The CDR3 nucleotides read TGTGCCAGCAGTGAGCCGGGACTGAGATCTGGGGCCAACGTCCTGACTTTC. Translating gives CASSEPGLRSGANVLTF.

V is TRBV28 and J is TRBJ2-6; the D is unclear. CDR3 length equals 15 residues. Between the trimmed V and J ends, which lost 3 bases and 4 bases, there was a span of 10 bases. Germline CDR1 is MDHEN and CDR2 is SYDVKM. The CDR3 DNA is TGTGCCAGCAGTTTTCGCCGTCTGGGGGCCAACGTCCTGACTTTC. Translation: CASSFRRLGANVLTF. Complete variable domain (other parts from reference TRBV28 and TRBJ2-6): DVKVTQSSRYLVKRTGEKVFLECVQDMDHENMFWYRQDPGLGLRLIYFSYDVKMKEKGDIPEGYSVSREKKERFSLILESASTNQTSMYLCASSFRRLGANVLTFGAGSRLTVL.

Concerning this clonotype itself: One end of the junction fails to match germline, which may point to a read error. J is TRBJ2-5 and V is TRBV7-7; TRBD1 matches 7 bases. The CDR3 loop spans 13 amino acids. Germline V gives CDR1 SSHAT, CDR2 FNYEAQ (reference sequence). The CDR3 DNA sequence: TGTGCTAGCAGCTTCGACAGGGAAGAGACCCAGTACTTC. It encodes CASSFDREETQYF.

This sequence joins TRBV6-5 and TRBJ1-2; weak D call: TRBD1 (6 bases). Germline V gene sequence: CDR1 MNHEY, CDR2 SVGAGI. The CDR3 contains 13 residues. V lost 3 bases and J lost 6, with 11 bases in between. CDR3 coding DNA: TGTGCCAGCAGTTATACAGGGAGCGATGGCTACACCTTC. This translates into CASSYTGSDGYTF.

Concerning this clonotype itself: The junction shows a germline mismatch at one end, possibly a read error. The chain recombines TRBV19 with TRBJ1-1; D is uncertain. This CDR3 spans 13 amino acids. Germline V gene data show CDR1 as LNHDA and CDR2 as SQIVND (reference sequence). CDR3 sequence (DNA): TGTGCCAGTAGTATAGGTACGAACACTGAAGTTTTCTTT. Amino acids: CASSIGTNTEVFF. The full variable domain, its missing parts supplied by reference TRBV19 and TRBJ1-1, is DGGITQSPKYLFRKEGQNVTLSCEQNLNHDAMYWYRQDPGQGLRLIYYSQIVNDFQKGDIAEGYSVSREKKESFPLTVTSAQKNPTAFYLCASSIGTNTEVFFGQGTRLTVV.

The chain couples TRBV15 to TRBJ2-3, with 11 bases aligning to TRBD2. After removal of 0 bases from V and 2 bases from J, the junction contained 7 bases not matched to a gene. The CDR3 sequence is 18 residues long. Germline loops: CDR1 LNHNV, CDR2 YYDKDF (reference sequence). The CDR3 DNA reads TGTGCCACCAGCAGAGATAGCGGGGGGGCCTCAGACACAGATACGCAGTATTTT. Its protein product is CATSRDSGGASDTDTQYF. Full variable domain (outside the CDR3, taken from reference TRBV15 and TRBJ2-3): DAMVIQNPRYQVTQFGKPVTLSCSQTLNHNVMYWYQQKSSQAPKLLFHYYDKDFNNEADTPDNFQSRRPNTSFCFLDIRSPGLGDTAMYLCATSRDSGGASDTDTQYFGPGTRLTVL.

This rearrangement joins TRBV7-3 to TRBJ2-5; 7 bases map to TRBD2. The CDR3 is made up of 13 amino acids. J lost 10 bases, V lost 0 bases, and 5 bases had no gene match. Germline values: CDR1 SGHTA, CDR2 FQGTGA. The CDR3: CASSLTGGAGQYF. CDR3 nucleotide sequence: TGTGCCAGCAGCTTAACGGGAGGGGCAGGCCAGTACTTC.

This chain links TRBV3-1 with TRBJ2-6, with 10 bases aligning to TRBD1. V lost 4 bases, J lost 4 bases, and 7 bases stayed unmatched. CDR3 size: 17 residues. Germline CDR1 LGHDT, CDR2 YNNKEL (reference sequence). CDR3 coding DNA: TGTGCCAGCAGCCCCAGACAGGGGGCGCACGGGGCCAACGTCCTGACTTTC. Its translation is CASSPRQGAHGANVLTF. The whole variable domain, remainder taken from reference TRBV3-1 and TRBJ2-6, is DTAVSQTPKYLVTQMGNDKSIKCEQNLGHDTMYWYKQDSKKFLKIMFSYNNKELIINETVPNRFSPKSPDKAHLNLHINSLELGDSAVYFCASSPRQGAHGANVLTFGAGSRLTVL.

V is TRBV5-1 and J is TRBJ2-1; TRBD1 or TRBD2 may be the D gene (6 bases each). V dropped 0 bases and J dropped 9 bases, with 16 bases sitting between them. The CDR3 runs to 15 residues. In germline, CDR1 is SGHRS, CDR2 YFSETQ. CDR3 bases: TGCGCCAGCAGCTTGGATCGGGGGCTTTCCCGTGAGCAGTTCTTC. Amino acids: CASSLDRGLSREQFF.

The rearrangement links TRBV7-9 to TRBJ1-2, with unresolved D. Trimming shortened V by 1 base and J by 3 bases, and 0 bases separated the two germline ends. This CDR3 is built from 11 residues. Looked up from germline, CDR1 is SEHNR and CDR2 is FQNEAQ (reference sequence). CDR3 in DNA: TGTGCCAGCAGCTTAGACTATGGCTACACCTTC. It translates to CASSLDYGYTF.